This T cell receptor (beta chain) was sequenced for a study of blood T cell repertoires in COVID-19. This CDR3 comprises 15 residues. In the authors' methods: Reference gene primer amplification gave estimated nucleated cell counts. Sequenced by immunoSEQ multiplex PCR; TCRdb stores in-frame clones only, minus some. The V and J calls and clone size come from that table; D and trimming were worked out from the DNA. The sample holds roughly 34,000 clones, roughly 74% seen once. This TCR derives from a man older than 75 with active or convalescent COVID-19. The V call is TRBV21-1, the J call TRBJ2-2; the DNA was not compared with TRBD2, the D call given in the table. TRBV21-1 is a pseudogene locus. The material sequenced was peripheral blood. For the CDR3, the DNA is TGTGCCAGCAGCAAAGAATACGGGAGGATCGGGGAGCTGTTTTTT. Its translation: CASSKEYGRIGELFF.